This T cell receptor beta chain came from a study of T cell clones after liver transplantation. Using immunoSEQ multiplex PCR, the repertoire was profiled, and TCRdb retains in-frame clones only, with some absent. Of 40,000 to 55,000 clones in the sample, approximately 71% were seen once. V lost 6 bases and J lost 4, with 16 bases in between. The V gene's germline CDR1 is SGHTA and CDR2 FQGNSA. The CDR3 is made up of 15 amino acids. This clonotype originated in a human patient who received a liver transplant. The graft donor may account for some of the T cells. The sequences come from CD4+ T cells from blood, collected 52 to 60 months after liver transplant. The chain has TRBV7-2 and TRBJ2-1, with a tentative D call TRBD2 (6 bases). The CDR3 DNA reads TGTGCCAGCAGTTTTCGGGGGTTTAAGTACAATGAGCAGTTCTTC. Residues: CASSFRGFKYNEQFF. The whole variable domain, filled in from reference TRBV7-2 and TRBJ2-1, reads GAGVSQSPSNKVTEKGKDVELRCDPISGHTALYWYRQSLGQGLEFLIYFQGNSAPDKSGLPSDRFSAERTGGSVSTLTIQRTQQEDSAVYLCASSFRGFKYNEQFFGPGTRLTVL.